The clone carrying this TCR beta chain was recorded at least ten times. This specimen belongs to a study of T cells in Graves' hyperthyroidism and ophthalmopathy. Between the trimmed V and J ends, which lost 2 bases and 1 base, there was a span of 15 bases. The CDR3 spans 17 residues. TCR beta CDR3 sequences were amplified from RNA transcripts. The study used the HTBI primer set for a first-round RT-PCR of the TCR CDR3. TCRdb re-analysed the multiplex PCR reads in MiXCR, keeping a single row per CDR3 protein. The sample consists of approximately 560,000 distinct CDR3 sequences, 15% to 19% of them appearing once.

Sequencing used blood. The sequence was collected from a woman aged 25 to 39 with Graves' hyperthyroidism. The chain couples TRBV6-7 to TRBJ2-4, with D perhaps TRBD1 (5 bases). TRBV6-7 is known as an ORF, though its function is uncertain. The CDR3 region is CASSYTGRRQAKNIQYF. CDR3 DNA sequence: TGTGCCAGCAGTTACACGGGCAGGAGACAGGCCAAAAACATTCAGTACTTC.